A single sample gave rise to the 30 T cell receptor beta chains below, sequenced in a study of OX40 agonist ivuxolimab in advanced cancers. The assay was immunoSEQ multiplex PCR, and TCRdb's table has in-frame clones only and misses some. The table has about 47,000 clones, roughly 80% seen once. The source material was CD4+ or CD8+ T cells sorted from blood, sampled in a trial of the OX40 agonist ivuxolimab. All receptors derive from an adult with an advanced solid tumor such as melanoma, head and neck, liver or kidney cancer.

The table lists this clone with a count of one. V gene TRBV5-1 combines with J gene TRBJ2-7; 7 bases are shared with TRBD1. The V gene's germline CDR1 is SGHRS and CDR2 YFSETQ. This CDR3 region has 14 residues. Trimming cost V 7 bases and J 0 bases; bases outside gene matches: 7. Here the CDR3 reads CASSRQGSSYEQYF. In DNA, the CDR3 is TGCGCCAGCTCCAGACAGGGAAGCTCCTACGAGCAGTACTTC. Drawing the rest from reference TRBV5-1 and TRBJ2-7, the complete variable domain is KAGVTQTPRYLIKTRGQQVTLSCSPISGHRSVSWYQQTPGQGLQFLFEYFSETQRNKGNFPGRFSGRQFSNSRSEMNVSTLELGDSALYLCASSRQGSSYEQYFGPGTRLTVT.

This clone was detected once. V and J are TRBV5-6 and TRBJ1-2, with 9 bases identical to TRBD1. V trimming: 4 bases; J trimming: 5 bases; junction bases outside the gene matches: 9. The CDR3 loop spans 15 amino acids. Germline CDR1 SGHDT, CDR2 YYEEEE. For the CDR3, the DNA is TGTGCCAGCAGCCCTCTGGGGACAGGGCAGTATGGCTACACCTTC. Its protein is CASSPLGTGQYGYTF. Full variable domain (rest looked up from reference TRBV5-6 and TRBJ1-2): DAGVTQSPTHLIKTRGQQVTLRCSPKSGHDTVSWYQQALGQGPQFIFQYYEEEERQRGNFPDRFSGHQFPNYSSELNVNALLLGDSALYLCASSPLGTGQYGYTFGSGTRLTVV.

The chain carries TRBV2 and TRBJ1-5; 7 bases line up with TRBD1. The CDR3 consists of 15 residues. Trimming cost V 6 bases and J 3 bases; bases outside gene matches: 8. CDR1 and CDR2 from the germline V gene are SNHLY and FYNNEI. CDR3 in amino acids: CASRIGTASNQPQHF. As DNA, the CDR3 is TGTGCCAGCAGGATCGGGACAGCGTCCAATCAGCCCCAGCATTTT.

The chain recombines TRBV30 with TRBJ2-1; D is ambiguous. The CDR3 is made up of 12 amino acids. Trimming took 3 bases from V and 9 from J, leaving 12 bases between them. CDR1 GTSNPN and CDR2 SVGIG come from the germline V gene (reference sequence). The CDR3: CAWRFVGSEQFF. In DNA form, the CDR3 reads TGTGCCTGGAGGTTTGTCGGAAGTGAGCAGTTCTTC.

The chain recombines TRBV19 with TRBJ1-2; D possibly corresponds to TRBD1 (5 bases). With 5 bases removed from V and 4 bases from J, the gap between germline ends came to 14 bases. This CDR3 has 14 residues. From germline, CDR1 is LNHDA and CDR2 SQIVND (reference sequence). CDR3 residues: CASSPRGDTYGYTF. The DNA for the CDR3 is TGTGCCAGTAGTCCCCGGGGGGATACCTATGGCTACACCTTC.

About this clone: The identical CDR3 is also encoded by other nucleotide sequences in the sample. The chain joins TRBV27 to TRBJ1-1, with no clear D. Germline V gives CDR1 MNHEY, CDR2 SMNVEV (reference sequence). V was cut by 6 bases and J by 0 bases, with 11 bases left in between. The CDR3 totals 14 residues. The CDR3 protein is CASSLLGVNTEAFF. For the CDR3, the DNA is TGTGCCAGCAGCCTCCTTGGGGTGAACACTGAAGCTTTCTTT.

This chain connects TRBV15 to TRBJ2-2; D not resolved. Deletions cut 3 bases from V and 6 bases from J, with 5 bases between. Germline V gene lookup returns CDR1 LNHNV and CDR2 YYDKDF (reference sequence). The CDR3 length is 12 residues. CDR3 nucleotide sequence: TGTGCCACCAGCAGCGGCGCCGGGGAGCTGTTTTTT. This encodes CATSSGAGELFF.

The rearrangement joins TRBV5-6 to TRBJ1-1; D is unclear. The CDR3 contains 15 residues. Germline V gene lookup returns CDR1 SGHDT and CDR2 YYEEEE. V lost 0 bases, J lost 2 bases, and 11 bases lay in between. CDR3 in DNA: TGTGCCAGCAGCTTGGGGACTTTTAGTAACACTGAAGCTTTCTTT. As protein: CASSLGTFSNTEAFF.

This clone was found a few times. The chain is built from TRBV2 and TRBJ2-7; D remains unclear. This CDR3 spans 13 amino acids. V was clipped by 9 bases and J by 2 bases, with 14 bases between them. CDR1 and CDR2 from the germline V gene are SNHLY and FYNNEI. This chain's CDR3 is CARGPTPPYEQYF. The CDR3 DNA reads as TGTGCCAGGGGCCCGACACCCCCCTACGAGCAGTACTTC. Drawing the rest from reference TRBV2 and TRBJ2-7, the complete variable domain is EPEVTQTPSHQVTQMGQEVILRCVPISNHLYFYWYRQILGQKVEFLVSFYNNEISEKSEIFDDQFSVERPDGSNFTLKIRSTKLEDSAMYFCARGPTPPYEQYFGPGTRLTVT.

This chain connects TRBV4-1 to TRBJ1-2; D uncertain. The ends were cut back, 0 bases at V and 3 bases at J, with 14 bases in the middle. Germline lookup yields CDR1 MGHRA and CDR2 YSYEKL. This CDR3 has 16 amino acids. For the CDR3, the DNA is TGCGCCAGCAGCCAAGATCAAATCGGGCAGTACTATGGCTACACCTTC. It encodes CASSQDQIGQYYGYTF.

In nucleotides, the CDR3 is TGTGCCAGCAGCCCCGACAGACTTTCCTACGAGCAGTACTTC. Translation gives CASSPDRLSYEQYF. The chain joins TRBV7-8 to TRBJ2-7; D may be TRBD1 (5 bases). V lost 5 bases and J 1 base, leaving 12 bases between the germline ends. The CDR3 covers 14 residues. Germline assignment: CDR1 SGHVS and CDR2 FQNEAQ.

J is TRBJ2-7 and V is TRBV15; D not resolved. The CDR3 covers 16 residues. Germline V gene data show CDR1 as LNHNV and CDR2 as YYDKDF (reference sequence). The V end lost 4 bases, the J end lost 2 bases, and 18 bases lay between the germline ends. The CDR3 nucleotides are TGTGCCACCAGCATCCAACCCCTCCGGGTACCCTACGAGCAGTACTTC. Amino acid sequence: CATSIQPLRVPYEQYF.

V is TRBV19 and J is TRBJ2-1; the D gene could be TRBD1 or TRBD2 (6 bases each). Germline assignment: CDR1 LNHDA and CDR2 SQIVND (reference sequence). This CDR3 comprises 16 residues. The ends were cut back, 5 bases at V and 7 bases at J, with 21 bases in the middle. The CDR3 DNA sequence: TGTGCCAGTAGTCCTTCTGGGGGGCGGGTTCCTAATGAGCAGTTCTTC. Residues: CASSPSGGRVPNEQFF.

V is TRBV7-9 and J is TRBJ2-5, with D uncertain. CDR3 size: 13 residues. Germline V CDR1 and CDR2: SEHNR, FQNEAQ (reference sequence). V lost 1 base and J lost 3, with 6 bases in between. The CDR3 loop is CASSLVRKETQYF. The CDR3 DNA sequence: TGTGCCAGCAGCTTAGTCAGAAAAGAGACCCAGTACTTC. The whole variable domain, remainder taken from reference TRBV7-9 and TRBJ2-5, is DTGVSQNPRHKITKRGQNVTFRCDPISEHNRLYWYRQTLGQGPEFLTYFQNEAQLEKSRLLSDRFSAERPKGSFSTLEIQRTEQGDSAMYLCASSLVRKETQYFGPGTRLLVL.

This chain connects TRBV14 to TRBJ1-1; unclear D gene. Trimming shortened V by 2 bases and J by 4 bases, and 8 bases separated the two germline ends. The CDR3 has 13 residues. CDR1 is SGHDN and CDR2 is FVKESK in the germline V gene. The CDR3 DNA is TGTGCCAGCAGCCAAACGAGTCCCACTGAAGCTTTCTTT. Residues: CASSQTSPTEAFF.

The chain links TRBV13 to TRBJ2-7, with 9 bases identical to TRBD1. Germline assignment: CDR1 PRHDT and CDR2 FYEKMQ (reference sequence). J lost 3 bases, V lost 5 bases, and 11 bases had no gene match. CDR3 length equals 16 residues. The CDR3 bases are TGTGCCAGCAGCCCCCAGGGACAGGGCGAGGTCTACGAGCAGTACTTC. It specifies CASSPQGQGEVYEQYF.

The chain links TRBV9 to TRBJ1-4, with D unresolved. The CDR3 spans 13 residues. CDR1 is SGDLS and CDR2 is YYNGEE in the germline V gene. V was pared by 4 bases and J by 4 bases, with 8 bases between. The CDR3 DNA reads as TGTGCCAGCAGCCCTGGGTTTAATGAAAAACTGTTTTTT. It translates to CASSPGFNEKLFF. The whole variable domain, remainder taken from reference TRBV9 and TRBJ1-4, is DSGVTQTPKHLITATGQRVTLRCSPRSGDLSVYWYQQSLDQGLQFLIQYYNGEERAKGNILERFSAQQFPDLHSELNLSSLELGDSALYFCASSPGFNEKLFFGSGTQLSVL.

The chain carries TRBV5-1 and TRBJ2-1; D possibly corresponds to TRBD2 (6 bases). The germline CDR1 and CDR2 sequences are SGHRS and YFSETQ. This CDR3 is built from 12 residues. The ends were cut back, 4 bases at V and 7 bases at J, with 9 bases in the middle. Written as DNA, the CDR3 is TGCGCCAGCAGCCTGGGACTGAATGAGCAGTTCTTC. Protein: CASSLGLNEQFF.

The gene calls are TRBV7-3 and TRBJ2-1; 9 nucleotides match TRBD1. The CDR3 extends over 18 amino acids. J gave up 3 bases and V 5 bases, and 14 bases lay outside the gene matches. Germline values: CDR1 SGHTA, CDR2 FQGTGA. CDR3 sequence: CASSQKIGGQGYYNEQFF. CDR3 bases: TGTGCCAGCAGCCAAAAGATAGGGGGACAGGGTTACTACAATGAGCAGTTCTTC.

The chain carries TRBV21-1 and TRBJ2-7; TRBD1, the table's D call, was not compared with the DNA. TRBV21-1 is termed a pseudogene. This CDR3 contains 17 residues. For the CDR3, the DNA is TGTGCCAGCAGCAAATCACTATACGGGACAATCTCCTACGAGCAGTACTTC. Protein product: CASSKSLYGTISYEQYF.

The genes are TRBV27 and TRBJ1-4; D gene unclear. CDR1 and CDR2 (germline): MNHEY, SMNVEV (reference sequence). The CDR3 is 14 residues long. V was clipped by 3 bases and J by 1 base, with 6 bases between them. As DNA, the CDR3 is TGTGCCAGCAGTTTCGGATTAACTAATGAAAAACTGTTTTTT. Translating it yields CASSFGLTNEKLFF. Full variable domain (missing parts from reference TRBV27 and TRBJ1-4): EAQVTQNPRYLITVTGKKLTVTCSQNMNHEYMSWYRQDPGLGLRQIYYSMNVEVTDKGDVPEGYKVSRKEKRNFPLILESPSPNQTSLYFCASSFGLTNEKLFFGSGTQLSVL.

This clone was observed a handful of times. V is TRBV2 and J is TRBJ2-1, with D perhaps TRBD1 (5 bases). The germline gives CDR1 SNHLY, CDR2 FYNNEI. The ends were cut back, 7 bases at V and 3 bases at J, with 16 bases in the middle. This CDR3 has 15 amino acids. The CDR3 sequence: CASNVQGGRYNEQFF. CDR3 DNA sequence: TGTGCCAGCAATGTTCAGGGCGGCCGCTACAATGAGCAGTTCTTC.

V and J are TRBV4-3 and TRBJ2-2; D gene ambiguous. The CDR3 is 15 amino acids. V gave up 0 bases and J gave up 4 bases, with 9 bases separating them. Germline V gives CDR1 LGHNA, CDR2 YSLEER. The CDR3 loop reads CASSQDPASTGELFF. CDR3 nucleotides: TGCGCCAGCAGCCAAGATCCAGCCTCCACCGGGGAGCTGTTTTTT.

V and J are TRBV10-1 and TRBJ2-2, with TRBD2 as a possible D gene (5 bases). Trimming stripped 2 bases from V and 7 bases from J, with 14 bases between. The CDR3 totals 15 residues. Germline loops: CDR1 WNHNN, CDR2 SYGVQD (reference sequence). The CDR3 nucleotides are TGCGCCAGCAGTGAGGGCGGTCTAGCCAGCGGGGAGCTGTTTTTT. This gives the protein CASSEGGLASGELFF.

This rearrangement joins TRBV4-3 to TRBJ2-6; D ambiguous. CDR1 is LGHNA, CDR2 YSLEER, per germline. CDR3 length: 15 amino acids. V dropped 1 base and J dropped 2 bases, with 6 bases sitting between them. The CDR3 here is CASSQGRPGANVLTF. CDR3 nucleotide sequence: TGCGCCAGCAGCCAAGGTCGGCCTGGGGCCAACGTCCTGACTTTC.

The V call is TRBV10-2, the J call TRBJ1-1; D gene unclear. The CDR3 is 12 residues long. The V end was cut by 2 bases, the J end by 4 bases, with 5 bases between. Germline loops: CDR1 WSHSY, CDR2 SAAADI. The CDR3 nucleotides read TGCGCCAGCAGTGAGGGTACCACTGAAGCTTTCTTT. The encoded protein is CASSEGTTEAFF.

The CDR3 DNA reads TGCGCCAGCAGCACAGGAAGGATCGGGACAGGGGCCTACGAGCAGTACTTC. It yields the protein CASSTGRIGTGAYEQYF. This rearrangement joins TRBV5-1 to TRBJ2-7; 10 bases map to TRBD1. From germline, CDR1 is SGHRS and CDR2 YFSETQ. The length of the CDR3 is 17 residues. The V and J ends lost 4 bases and 2 bases, in that order; junction bases with no gene match: 12.

The J gene is TRBJ2-7, the V gene TRBV27, with D perhaps TRBD1 (5 bases). Per germline, CDR1 MNHEY and CDR2 SMNVEV (reference sequence). The V and J ends lost 2 bases and 4 bases respectively, with 9 bases between them. CDR3 size: 13 residues. The CDR3 coding sequence is TGTGCCAGCAGTTTAGACAGTGGATACGAGCAGTACTTC. Translation gives CASSLDSGYEQYF.

The rearrangement links TRBV30 to TRBJ2-1, with 8 nucleotides matching TRBD2. The junction had 5 bases not matched to a gene; V was cut back by 1 base and J by 3 bases. The CDR3 consists of 15 residues. CDR1 and CDR2 (germline): GTSNPN, SVGIG (reference sequence). CDR3 in DNA: TGTGCCTGGAGTGATATAGCGGGATTCTACAATGAGCAGTTCTTC. Translation gives CAWSDIAGFYNEQFF. Full variable domain (outside the CDR3, taken from reference TRBV30 and TRBJ2-1): SQTIHQWPATLVQPVGSPLSLECTVEGTSNPNLYWYRQAAGRGLQLLFYSVGIGQISSEVPQNLSASRPQDRQFILSSKKLLLSDSGFYLCAWSDIAGFYNEQFFGPGTRLTVL.

The chain employs TRBV7-3 and TRBJ1-5; unclear D gene. The CDR3 contains 15 residues. Germline CDR1 SGHTA, CDR2 FQGTGA. With 6 bases removed from V and 0 bases from J, the gap between germline ends came to 12 bases. Written as DNA, the CDR3 is TGTGCCAGCAGTCAGGACGTATATAGCAATCAGCCCCAGCATTTT. Translated: CASSQDVYSNQPQHF.